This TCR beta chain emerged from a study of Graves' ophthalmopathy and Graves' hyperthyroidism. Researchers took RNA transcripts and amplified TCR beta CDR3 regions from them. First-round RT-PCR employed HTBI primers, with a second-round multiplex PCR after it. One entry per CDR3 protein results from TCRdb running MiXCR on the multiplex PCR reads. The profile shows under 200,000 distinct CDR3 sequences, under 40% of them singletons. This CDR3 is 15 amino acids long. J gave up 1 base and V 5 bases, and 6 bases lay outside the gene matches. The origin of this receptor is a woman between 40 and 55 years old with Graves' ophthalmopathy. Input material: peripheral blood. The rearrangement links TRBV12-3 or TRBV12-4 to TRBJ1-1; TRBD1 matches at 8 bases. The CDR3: CASSPRTGRNTEAFF. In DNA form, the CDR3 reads TGTGCCAGCAGTCCAAGGACAGGGAGGAACACTGAAGCTTTCTTT.